Listed below are T cell receptor beta chains from one sample, sequenced in a study of CD8 T cells in Susac syndrome. TCRdb redid the calling of the immunoSEQ multiplex PCR reads with MiXCR, one entry per CDR3 protein. In the table there are roughly 140,000 distinct CDR3 sequences, around 94% of which are singletons. The sequencing input was CD8+ T cells from PBMCs. These receptors all come from a human donor in good health. CDR3s include the opening cysteine and the closing phenylalanine or tryptophan. The order of the fields is J gene, clone size, CDR3 length, D gene, V gene, CDR3 DNA, CDR3 protein. A D gene is named only where the DNA matches it firmly. The size field is filled for only some rows; it gives once, few, many or a size class.

J gene: TRBJ2-7; clone size: .; CDR3 length: 15; D gene: .; V gene: TRBV14; CDR3 DNA: TGTGCCAGCAGCCTGGACCAAAGAGCTCATTACGAGCAGTACTTC; CDR3 protein: CASSLDQRAHYEQYF
J gene: TRBJ2-7; clone size: .; CDR3 length: 12; D gene: TRBD2; V gene: TRBV29-1; CDR3 DNA: TGCAGCGTTTGGGGGAGGGCATACGAGCAGTACTTC; CDR3 protein: CSVWGRAYEQYF
J gene: TRBJ2-7; clone size: .; CDR3 length: 14; D gene: .; V gene: TRBV7-6; CDR3 DNA: TGTGCCAGCAGCCGCGACCCCAACTCCTACGAGCAGTACTTC; CDR3 protein: CASSRDPNSYEQYF
J gene: TRBJ2-5; clone size: .; CDR3 length: 12; D gene: TRBD1; V gene: TRBV12-3/TRBV12-4; CDR3 DNA: TGTGCCAGCAGTGACAGGGCTGAGACCCAGTACTTC; CDR3 protein: CASSDRAETQYF
J gene: TRBJ1-2; clone size: .; CDR3 length: 14; D gene: .; V gene: TRBV30; CDR3 DNA: TGTGCCTGGAGTCGGATGGGGGGCCTCTATGGCTACACCTTC; CDR3 protein: CAWSRMGGLYGYTF
J gene: TRBJ1-1; clone size: .; CDR3 length: 15; D gene: .; V gene: TRBV6-5; CDR3 DNA: TGTGCCAGCAGCTCCCCCGGGATCCGGGGCACTGAAGCTTTCTTT; CDR3 protein: CASSSPGIRGTEAFF
J gene: TRBJ2-1; clone size: .; CDR3 length: 14; D gene: .; V gene: TRBV15; CDR3 DNA: TGTGCCACCAGCAGGTACCAGGACCACAATGAGCAGTTCTTC; CDR3 protein: CATSRYQDHNEQFF
J gene: TRBJ1-2; clone size: once; CDR3 length: 13; D gene: .; V gene: TRBV7-9; CDR3 DNA: TGTGCCAGCAGCTTATACCCCGACTATGGCTACACCTTC; CDR3 protein: CASSLYPDYGYTF
J gene: TRBJ2-7; clone size: .; CDR3 length: 13; D gene: .; V gene: TRBV27; CDR3 DNA: TGTGCCAGCAGTTTATCTCAGGCTCCCGAGCAGTACTTC; CDR3 protein: CASSLSQAPEQYF
J gene: TRBJ2-7; clone size: once; CDR3 length: 14; D gene: .; V gene: TRBV11-1; CDR3 DNA: TGTGCCAGCAGCTTGGAGGGCCGTCACTACGAGCAGTACTTC; CDR3 protein: CASSLEGRHYEQYF
J gene: TRBJ2-1; clone size: .; CDR3 length: 13; D gene: .; V gene: TRBV20-1; CDR3 DNA: TGCAGTGCTAGAGAAGTAGCAGGACGCGGGCAGTTCTTC; CDR3 protein: CSAREVAGRGQFF
J gene: TRBJ2-1; clone size: .; CDR3 length: 12; D gene: .; V gene: TRBV30; CDR3 DNA: TGTGCCCTCGAAGTTAGTGCCAATGAGCAGTTCTTC; CDR3 protein: CALEVSANEQFF
J gene: TRBJ2-1; clone size: .; CDR3 length: 15; D gene: .; V gene: TRBV6-5; CDR3 DNA: TGTGCCAGCAGTTTGTTGACCCCCGGGGGCAATGAGCAGTTCTTC; CDR3 protein: CASSLLTPGGNEQFF
J gene: TRBJ1-5; clone size: .; CDR3 length: 9; D gene: .; V gene: TRBV23-1; CDR3 DNA: TGCGCCAGCAGTCAAGACTCAGCATTT; CDR3 protein: CASSQDSAF
J gene: TRBJ2-7; clone size: .; CDR3 length: 13; D gene: .; V gene: TRBV27; CDR3 DNA: TGTGCCAGCAGTTTATCCATTCACTACGAGCAGTACTTC; CDR3 protein: CASSLSIHYEQYF
J gene: TRBJ2-7; clone size: once; CDR3 length: 13; D gene: TRBD2; V gene: TRBV9; CDR3 DNA: TGTGCCAGCAGCCCGGGGGGAAACTACGAGCAGTACTTC; CDR3 protein: CASSPGGNYEQYF
J gene: TRBJ2-7; clone size: .; CDR3 length: 15; D gene: TRBD1; V gene: TRBV5-4; CDR3 DNA: TGTGCCAGCAGCCCCCCGGGACAGACGTACAACGAGCAGTACTTC; CDR3 protein: CASSPPGQTYNEQYF
J gene: TRBJ1-2; clone size: once; CDR3 length: 13; D gene: .; V gene: TRBV27; CDR3 DNA: TGTGCCAGCCGCCGGGCAGGAGGCTATGGCTACACCTTC; CDR3 protein: CASRRAGGYGYTF
J gene: TRBJ1-2; clone size: .; CDR3 length: 11; D gene: .; V gene: TRBV29-1; CDR3 DNA: TGCAGCGGTTCAGGGGAACGTGGCTACACCTTC; CDR3 protein: CSGSGERGYTF
J gene: TRBJ2-5; clone size: .; CDR3 length: 14; D gene: .; V gene: TRBV13; CDR3 DNA: TGTGCCAGCAGCCCTCGGAGGGGATGGGAGACCCAGTACTTC; CDR3 protein: CASSPRRGWETQYF
J gene: TRBJ1-1; clone size: .; CDR3 length: 14; D gene: .; V gene: TRBV7-9; CDR3 DNA: TGTGCCAGCATGTCACTTATACGGAACACTGAAGCTTTCTTT; CDR3 protein: CASMSLIRNTEAFF
J gene: TRBJ2-1; clone size: .; CDR3 length: 13; D gene: TRBD2; V gene: TRBV20-1; CDR3 DNA: TGCAGTGCTAGGTACGGGACTAGCGATGAGCAGTTCTTC; CDR3 protein: CSARYGTSDEQFF
J gene: TRBJ2-7; clone size: .; CDR3 length: 13; D gene: .; V gene: TRBV27; CDR3 DNA: TGTGCCAGCAGTTTAGGCAGCTTCTACGAGCAGTACTTC; CDR3 protein: CASSLGSFYEQYF
J gene: TRBJ1-2; clone size: .; CDR3 length: 9; D gene: .; V gene: TRBV20-1; CDR3 DNA: TGCAGTGCAAACTATGGCTACACCTTC; CDR3 protein: CSANYGYTF
J gene: TRBJ2-3; clone size: .; CDR3 length: 17; D gene: .; V gene: TRBV27; CDR3 DNA: TGTGCCAGCAGTTTATCGGTTGGGGGGACATACACAGATACGCAGTATTTT; CDR3 protein: CASSLSVGGTYTDTQYF
J gene: TRBJ2-3; clone size: .; CDR3 length: 18; D gene: .; V gene: TRBV4-3; CDR3 DNA: TGCGCCAGCAGCCAAGATAGACGGGGGGACACTAGCACAGATACGCAGTATTTT; CDR3 protein: CASSQDRRGDTSTDTQYF
J gene: TRBJ2-1; clone size: .; CDR3 length: 17; D gene: .; V gene: TRBV29-1; CDR3 DNA: TGCAGCGTTGAGGGGGTACCGGGACCTACGATATACAATGAGCAGTTCTTC; CDR3 protein: CSVEGVPGPTIYNEQFF
J gene: TRBJ1-1; clone size: .; CDR3 length: 12; D gene: .; V gene: TRBV27; CDR3 DNA: TGTGCCAGCAATGAACAGGGTGGGCGGTCTTTCTTT; CDR3 protein: CASNEQGGRSFF
J gene: TRBJ2-7; clone size: .; CDR3 length: 12; D gene: .; V gene: TRBV5-6; CDR3 DNA: TGTGCCAGCAGCTTGAGGGACTACGAGCAGTACTTC; CDR3 protein: CASSLRDYEQYF
J gene: TRBJ2-1; clone size: .; CDR3 length: 12; D gene: .; V gene: TRBV29-1; CDR3 DNA: TGCAGCGTTGAGGTCCTCTACAATGAGCAGTTCTTC; CDR3 protein: CSVEVLYNEQFF
J gene: TRBJ2-2; clone size: .; CDR3 length: 14; D gene: .; V gene: TRBV4-3; CDR3 DNA: TGCGCCAGCAAAGACAGGGGAGGGGCCGGGGAGCTGTTTTTT; CDR3 protein: CASKDRGGAGELFF
J gene: TRBJ2-7; clone size: .; CDR3 length: 13; D gene: TRBD1; V gene: TRBV6-5; CDR3 DNA: TGTGCCAGCAGTTTGGACAGGGGCTACGAGCAGTACTTC; CDR3 protein: CASSLDRGYEQYF
J gene: TRBJ2-2; clone size: .; CDR3 length: 10; D gene: .; V gene: TRBV18; CDR3 DNA: TGTGCCAGCTCAACCGGGGAGCTGTTTTTT; CDR3 protein: CASSTGELFF